Sequencing of this TCR beta chain was carried out in a study of PD-1 blockade in classical Hodgkin lymphoma (dated by TCRdb to 2020 to 2021). Some background on the complete study: Nivolumab dosing was 3 mg/kg intravenously every 2 weeks, continuing until either disease progression or unacceptable toxicity. The study used TCR beta sequencing and CyTOF to define a peripheral blood immune signature of response to PD-1 blockade in classical Hodgkin lymphoma.

Remarks on this clone: The specificity of this receptor is unknown. Per-base quality was not reported, and no clone a single base away is much larger than it.

According to the germline V gene, CDR1 reads SGHVS and CDR2 reads FNYEAQ. From the cysteine up to the phenylalanine, the CDR3 has a length of 14 residues. This entry keeps only the CDR3 DNA: 42 bases, framed from base 1. Unmatched junction bases come to 6, with V trimmed by 4 bases and J by 8 bases. The Qiagen DNeasy kit was used to extract genomic DNA both from unsorted PBMCs and from the negatively selected CD4+ and CD8+ fractions. TCR beta CDR3 regions were subjected to amplification by immunoSEQ multiplex PCR with primers that anneal to V and J segments. A synthetic immune receptor repertoire was used to minimize amplification bias, and remaining bias was computationally removed after sequencing. On the study's bioinformatics: Custom Python scripts were used to quantify repertoire diversity as the Shannon entropy index. Unsorted, CD4+ and CD8+ repertoires were analyzed separately, except in combined analyses where CD4+ and CD8+ sequences were merged in silico. Clonal expansion was defined as a frequency increase of at least 2-fold after treatment compared with C1D1, and clones undetected at baseline were assigned a pseudocount of 0.5. Clones with 0 or 1 copy at C1D1 were defined as singleton clones, while clones with 2 or more copies were defined as non-singleton clones. Clones expanded in unsorted samples were assigned a CD4+, CD8+ or unknown annotation through matching of protein sequences in sorted samples from the same patient. Wilcoxon tests on paired samples were used to test diversity changes from C1D1 to C4D1. The table comes from immuneACCESS by way of TCRdb, which keeps in-frame sequences with V and J called. Part of the clones is missing from these tables; in studies checked, under half for an unresolved V gene and the rest for unknown reasons. That table furnishes V, J and clone size, whereas the DNA furnished D and trimming. Across this sample there are 80,000 to 100,000 clones, with approximately 94% seen only once. Roughly 2.1% of the sample goes to the ten largest clones.

Here is what the overall study found, with its caveats: Newly diagnosed patients were reported to have lower baseline TCR diversity than healthy donors, and relapsed/refractory patients were reported to have lower baseline TCR diversity still. CD4+ but not CD8+ TCR diversity rose significantly by C4D1 (p=0.0027 vs p=0.16), most apparent in complete responders (p=0.02). Lower diversity was seen in patients whose nivolumab began less than 1 year after ASCT, and these patients were left out of later analyses so that immune reconstitution would not confound the results. Among trial patients, those achieving complete response had baseline diversity similar to that of newly diagnosed patients, while diversity was significantly lower in partial responders and progressors. The study was restricted to a single clinical trial cohort, and the causes of repertoire differences, possibly disease activity or prior therapy, were left undefined.

The time point label, as the study defines it: cycle 4 day 1 (C4D1), after 5 to 7 weeks of nivolumab. All trial patients had relapsed after autologous stem cell transplantation, with cohorts A, B and C differing in prior brentuximab vedotin exposure. The trial cohort comprised fewer than 65 patients with relapsed/refractory classical Hodgkin lymphoma whose best overall responses were complete response, partial response or progressive disease. In the multi-cohort phase II CheckMate 205 trial, trial patients received single-agent nivolumab. Best overall response was determined by an independent review committee according to the 2007 International Working Group response criteria. Trial PBMCs were collected just before the start of nivolumab (C1D1) and during therapy at cycle 2 day 1 and cycle 4 day 1. Peripheral blood was collected in 8 mL Vacutainer Cell Preparation Tubes, from which PBMCs were isolated by centrifugation and then cryopreserved.

The source material was peripheral blood mononuclear cells (PBMCs), sampled before the fourth cycle of nivolumab. The clonotype was recovered from a human donor with classical Hodgkin lymphoma. The V and J genes are TRBV7-6 and TRBJ1-4, with 8 middle bases fitting TRBD1. The CDR3 corresponds to CASSSGQGREKLFF. The nucleotide sequence is given as TGTGCCAGCAGCTCCGGACAGGGTAGGGAAAAACTGTTTTTT.